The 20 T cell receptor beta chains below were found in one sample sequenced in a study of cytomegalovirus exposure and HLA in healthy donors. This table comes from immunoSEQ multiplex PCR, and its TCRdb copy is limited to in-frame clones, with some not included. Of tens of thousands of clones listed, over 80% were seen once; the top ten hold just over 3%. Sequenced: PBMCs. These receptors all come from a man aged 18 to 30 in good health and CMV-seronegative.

CDR3 sequence reads: CASSSGQGNNEKLFF. CDR3 coding DNA: TGTGCCAGCAGTTCTGGACAGGGGAATAATGAAAAACTGTTTTTT. V usage is TRBV28 and J usage is TRBJ1-4; 9 positions agree with TRBD1. CDR1 and CDR2 (germline): MDHEN, SYDVKM. V shed 4 bases and J 4 bases; nucleotides not matched to a gene: 4. The CDR3 has 15 residues.

CDR3 sequence: CASSVVFGSFNGELFF. The CDR3 coding sequence is TGTGCCAGCAGCGTAGTCTTCGGGAGTTTTAACGGGGAGCTGTTTTTT. The V call is TRBV9, the J call TRBJ2-2, with a possible D match to TRBD2 (6 bases). Trimming removed 0 bases from V and 7 bases from J, with 16 bases in between. CDR1 is SGDLS, CDR2 YYNGEE, per germline. The CDR3 extends over 16 amino acids.

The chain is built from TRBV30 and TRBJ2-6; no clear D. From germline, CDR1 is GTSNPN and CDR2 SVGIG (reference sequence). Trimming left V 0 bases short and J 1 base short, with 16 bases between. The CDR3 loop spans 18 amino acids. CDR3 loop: CAWSVLSVLKSGANVLTF. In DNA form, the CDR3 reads TGTGCCTGGAGTGTACTTTCGGTTCTAAAATCTGGGGCCAACGTCCTGACTTTC.

The CDR3 spells CASSQPGPSMYGYTF. The CDR3 nucleotides read TGTGCCAGCAGCCAACCAGGGCCCTCCATGTATGGCTACACCTTC. J is TRBJ1-2 and V is TRBV14, with D possibly matching TRBD1 (5 bases). Germline assignment: CDR1 SGHDN and CDR2 FVKESK. The CDR3 totals 15 residues. Trimming left V 2 bases short and J 5 bases short, with 15 bases between. The full variable domain, its missing parts supplied by reference TRBV14 and TRBJ1-2, is EAGVTQFPSHSVIEKGQTVTLRCDPISGHDNLYWYRRVMGKEIKFLLHFVKESKQDESGMPNNRFLAERTGGTYSTLKVQPAELEDSGVYFCASSQPGPSMYGYTFGSGTRLTVV.

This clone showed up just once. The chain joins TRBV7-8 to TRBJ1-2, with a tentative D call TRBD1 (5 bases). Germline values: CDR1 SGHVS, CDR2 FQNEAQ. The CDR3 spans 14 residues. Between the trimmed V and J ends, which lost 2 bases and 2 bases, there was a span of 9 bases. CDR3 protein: CASSLMAGNYGYTF. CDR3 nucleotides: TGTGCCAGCAGCTTAATGGCAGGGAACTATGGCTACACCTTC.

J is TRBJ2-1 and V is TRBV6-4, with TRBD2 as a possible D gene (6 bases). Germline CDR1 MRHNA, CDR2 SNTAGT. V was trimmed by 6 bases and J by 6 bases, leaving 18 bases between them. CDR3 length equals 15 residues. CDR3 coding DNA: TGTGCCAGCAGGGAGGGAGTGGGGCTTTCCAATGAGCAGTTCTTC. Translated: CASREGVGLSNEQFF.

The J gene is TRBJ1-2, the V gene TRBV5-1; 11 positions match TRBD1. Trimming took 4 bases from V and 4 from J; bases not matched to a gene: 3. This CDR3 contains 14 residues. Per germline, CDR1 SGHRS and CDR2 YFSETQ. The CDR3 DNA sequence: TGCGCCAGCAGCCCCGGACAGGGGGCCTATGGCTACACCTTC. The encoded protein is CASSPGQGAYGYTF.

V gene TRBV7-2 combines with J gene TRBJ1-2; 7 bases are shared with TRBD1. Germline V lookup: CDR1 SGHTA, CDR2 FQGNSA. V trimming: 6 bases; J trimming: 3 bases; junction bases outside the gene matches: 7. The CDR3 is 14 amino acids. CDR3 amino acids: CASSQQGTYYGYTF. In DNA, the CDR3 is TGTGCCAGCAGTCAACAGGGGACTTACTATGGCTACACCTTC.

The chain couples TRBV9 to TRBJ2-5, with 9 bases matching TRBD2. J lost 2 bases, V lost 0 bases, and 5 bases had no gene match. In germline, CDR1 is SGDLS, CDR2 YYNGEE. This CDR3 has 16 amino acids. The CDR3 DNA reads TGTGCCAGCAGCGTAGGGGCTAGCGGGATACAAGAGACCCAGTACTTC. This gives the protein CASSVGASGIQETQYF.

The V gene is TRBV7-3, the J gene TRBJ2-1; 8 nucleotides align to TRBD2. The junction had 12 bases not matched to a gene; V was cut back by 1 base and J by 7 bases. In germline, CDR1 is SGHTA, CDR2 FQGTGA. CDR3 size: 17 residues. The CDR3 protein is CASSLIGAAGGWNEQFF. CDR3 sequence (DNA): TGTGCCAGCAGCTTAATTGGGGCGGCGGGAGGATGGAATGAGCAGTTCTTC.

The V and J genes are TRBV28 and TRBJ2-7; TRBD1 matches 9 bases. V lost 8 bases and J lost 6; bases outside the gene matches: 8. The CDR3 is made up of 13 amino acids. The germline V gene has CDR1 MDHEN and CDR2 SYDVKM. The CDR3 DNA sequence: TGTGCCAGCTCCGGGACAGGGTCGGGCGAGCAGTACTTC. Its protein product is CASSGTGSGEQYF.

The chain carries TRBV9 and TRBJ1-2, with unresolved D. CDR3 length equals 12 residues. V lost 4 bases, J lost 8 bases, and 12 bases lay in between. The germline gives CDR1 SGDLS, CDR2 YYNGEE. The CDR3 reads CASSPAAEGYTF. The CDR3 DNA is TGTGCCAGCAGCCCCGCGGCGGAGGGCTACACCTTC.

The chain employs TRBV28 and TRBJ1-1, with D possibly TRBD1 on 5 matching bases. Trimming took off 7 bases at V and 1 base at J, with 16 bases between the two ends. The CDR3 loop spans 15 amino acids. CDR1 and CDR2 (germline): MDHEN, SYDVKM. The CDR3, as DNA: TGTGCCAGCATCAGGGACTTACCAGGGAACACTGAAGCTTTCTTT. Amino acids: CASIRDLPGNTEAFF.

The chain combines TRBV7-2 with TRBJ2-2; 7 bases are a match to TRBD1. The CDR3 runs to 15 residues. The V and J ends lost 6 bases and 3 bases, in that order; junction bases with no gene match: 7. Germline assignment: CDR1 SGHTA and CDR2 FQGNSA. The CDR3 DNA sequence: TGTGCCAGCAGGCACCGACAGGGTGACACCGGGGAGCTGTTTTTT. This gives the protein CASRHRQGDTGELFF.

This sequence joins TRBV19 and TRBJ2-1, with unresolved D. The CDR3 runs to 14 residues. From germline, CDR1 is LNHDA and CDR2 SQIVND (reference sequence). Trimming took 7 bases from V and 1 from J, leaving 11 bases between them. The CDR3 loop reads CASKNSQSYNEQFF. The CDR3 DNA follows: TGTGCCAGTAAGAACAGTCAATCCTACAATGAGCAGTTCTTC.

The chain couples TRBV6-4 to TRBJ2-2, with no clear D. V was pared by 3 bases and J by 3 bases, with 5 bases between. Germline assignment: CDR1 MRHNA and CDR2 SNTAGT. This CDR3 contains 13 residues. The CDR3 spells CASSESDTGELFF. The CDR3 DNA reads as TGTGCCAGCAGTGAATCGGACACCGGGGAGCTGTTTTTT.

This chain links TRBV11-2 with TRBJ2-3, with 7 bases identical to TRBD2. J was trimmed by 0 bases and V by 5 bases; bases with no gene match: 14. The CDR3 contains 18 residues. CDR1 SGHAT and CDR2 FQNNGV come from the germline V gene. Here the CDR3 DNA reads TGTGCCAGCAGCCCCCATGTGGGGGGGAGAATTAGCACAGATACGCAGTATTTT. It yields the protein CASSPHVGGRISTDTQYF.

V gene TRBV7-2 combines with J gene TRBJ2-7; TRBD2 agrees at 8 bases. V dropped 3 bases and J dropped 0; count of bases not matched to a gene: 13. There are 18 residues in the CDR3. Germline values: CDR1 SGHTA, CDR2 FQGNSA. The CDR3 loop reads CASSLYVAGRLGSYEQYF. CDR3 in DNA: TGTGCCAGCAGCTTGTATGTAGCGGGACGGCTGGGCTCCTACGAGCAGTACTTC.

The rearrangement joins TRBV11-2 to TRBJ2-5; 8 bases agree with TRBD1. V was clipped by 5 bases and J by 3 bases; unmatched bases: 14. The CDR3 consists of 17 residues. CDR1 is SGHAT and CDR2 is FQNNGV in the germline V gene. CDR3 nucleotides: TGTGCCAGCAGCCCCAAAGGACAGGGAGGCCCAAAAGAGACCCAGTACTTC. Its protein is CASSPKGQGGPKETQYF.

This CDR3 is CASSQGLAGDNEQFF. DNA of the CDR3: TGTGCCAGCAGCCAAGGGCTAGCGGGAGACAATGAGCAGTTCTTC. This chain uses TRBV5-4 with TRBJ2-1, with 10 bases matching TRBD2. Germline lookup yields CDR1 SGHNT and CDR2 YYREEE (reference sequence). The CDR3 spans 15 residues. V lost 4 bases to trimming and J lost 5 bases; unmatched junction nucleotides: 6.